What follows are 24 T cell receptor beta chains derived from one specimen sequenced in a study of early T cells in non-severe SARS-CoV-2 infection. TCRdb fed the 5' RACE reads into MiXCR, producing one record per CDR3 protein. Seen here are about 98,000 distinct CDR3 sequences, approximately 11% observed once, and the top ten hold approximately 5.4%. Sample: whole blood. These receptors all stem from an adult who was a healthcare worker with PCR-confirmed SARS-CoV-2 infection or an uninfected control (not recorded which).

This clonotype was observed at least ten times. The chain links TRBV7-9 to TRBJ2-2; 11 bases are shared with TRBD1. CDR1 and CDR2 (germline): SEHNR, FQNEAQ (reference sequence). V was clipped by 4 bases and J by 4 bases; unmatched bases: 2. CDR3 length: 15 residues. The CDR3: CASSSGTGGTGELFF. DNA for the CDR3: TGTGCCAGCAGCTCCGGGACAGGGGGCACCGGGGAGCTGTTTTTT.

This clonotype was observed at least ten times. The chain recombines TRBV24-1 with TRBJ1-1, with a weak D call TRBD1 (6 bases). Trimming took 4 bases from V and 0 from J, leaving 26 bases between them. This CDR3 comprises 20 residues. Germline assignment: CDR1 KGHDR and CDR2 SFDVKD. The DNA for the CDR3 is TGTGCCACCAGTGAACCTCCGGGACACTCGGCGTTATCAATGAACACTGAAGCTTTCTTT. Protein sequence: CATSEPPGHSALSMNTEAFF.

This clonotype was observed at least ten times. The chain couples TRBV2 to TRBJ2-3, with 12 positions matching TRBD2. Germline CDR1 SNHLY, CDR2 FYNNEI. The J segment lost 0 bases and the V segment lost 5 bases, leaving 3 bases of the junction unmatched. The CDR3 is 16 residues long. CDR3 sequence (DNA): TGTGCCAGCAGTCCCGGGACTAGCGGGAGCACAGATACGCAGTATTTT. Encoded protein: CASSPGTSGSTDTQYF.

This clonotype was found a few times. This chain joins TRBV12-3 or TRBV12-4 and TRBJ2-1; TRBD2 agrees at 7 bases. The CDR3 has 15 residues. J was trimmed by 3 bases and V by 5 bases; bases with no gene match: 7. CDR3: CASSPWGGVYNEQFF. As DNA, the CDR3 is TGTGCCAGCAGTCCCTGGGGGGGTGTCTACAATGAGCAGTTCTTC.

This clonotype was seen only a few times. This chain connects TRBV5-1 to TRBJ2-1; 10 bases match TRBD2. This CDR3 has 16 amino acids. The V gene's germline CDR1 is SGHRS and CDR2 YFSETQ. With V trimmed by 4 bases and J by 4 bases, 8 bases remained unmatched. The CDR3 nucleotides read TGCGCCAGCAGCCCCCTACCTAGCGGGGGTTACAATGAGCAGTTCTTC. It encodes CASSPLPSGGYNEQFF.

The chain carries TRBV19 and TRBJ1-4; 7 nucleotides align to TRBD1. The CDR3 has 15 residues. J lost 3 bases, V lost 5 bases, and 6 bases had no gene match. Germline V gives CDR1 LNHDA, CDR2 SQIVND (reference sequence). Written as DNA, the CDR3 is TGTGCCAGTAGTCAAACAGGGGATTCTAATGAAAAACTGTTTTTT. Translating it yields CASSQTGDSNEKLFF.

The gene calls are TRBV18 and TRBJ2-3; D unclear. The CDR3 has 14 amino acids. Germline-derived CDR1 and CDR2 are KGHSH and LQKENI. The V and J ends lost 3 bases and 2 bases respectively, with 9 bases between them. CDR3: CASSPSQNTDTQYF. As DNA, the CDR3 is TGTGCCAGCTCACCGAGTCAGAACACAGATACGCAGTATTTT. The whole variable domain, filled in from reference TRBV18 and TRBJ2-3, reads NAGVMQNPRHLVRRRGQEARLRCSPMKGHSHVYWYRQLPEEGLKFMVYLQKENIIDESGMPKERFSAEFPKEGPSILRIQQVVRGDSAAYFCASSPSQNTDTQYFGPGTRLTVL.

This clonotype was detected a few times. The chain recombines TRBV6-2 or TRBV6-3 with TRBJ2-3; 7 bases agree with TRBD2. V dropped 6 bases and J dropped 2; count of bases not matched to a gene: 5. The CDR3 is 14 residues long. Per germline, CDR1 MNHEY and CDR2 SVGEGT. DNA for the CDR3: TGTGCCAGCAGGTCGGGGGGATTCACAGATACGCAGTATTTT. Translating gives CASRSGGFTDTQYF.

This clonotype was recorded many times. This sequence joins TRBV18 and TRBJ2-3; 12 positions match TRBD2. Trimming cost V 3 bases and J 3 bases; bases outside gene matches: 10. CDR1 and CDR2 from the germline V gene are KGHSH and LQKENI. The CDR3 is 18 residues long. CDR3 nucleotides: TGTGCCAGCTCACCTCCTAGCGGGAGGGCCATGAGAACAGATACGCAGTATTTT. Translation: CASSPPSGRAMRTDTQYF.

This clonotype has a count of ten or more. The rearrangement joins TRBV20-1 to TRBJ2-1, with 8 bases aligning to TRBD2. The V segment lost 3 bases and the J segment 2 bases; nucleotides outside the gene matches: 9. Germline V gene sequence: CDR1 DFQATT, CDR2 SNEGSKA (reference sequence). The CDR3 is 16 residues long. CDR3 protein: CSARQKREPTYNEQFF. The DNA of the CDR3 is TGCAGTGCTAGGCAAAAGCGGGAGCCGACCTACAATGAGCAGTTCTTC.

This clonotype was seen at least ten times. The chain employs TRBV9 and TRBJ2-7; 8 positions match TRBD1. The CDR3 is 14 residues long. Trimming at V came to 4 bases and at J to 4 bases, leaving 7 bases not matched to a gene. Looked up from germline, CDR1 is SGDLS and CDR2 is YYNGEE. The CDR3: CASSPRTGQYEQYF. DNA of the CDR3: TGTGCCAGCAGCCCTCGGACAGGGCAATACGAGCAGTACTTC.

This clonotype has just a few counts. The chain uses TRBV5-1 and TRBJ1-2; D is undetermined. The ends were cut back, 1 base at V and 8 bases at J, with 24 bases in the middle. The CDR3 contains 17 residues. Germline V gene lookup returns CDR1 SGHRS and CDR2 YFSETQ. The CDR3 DNA sequence: TGCGCCAGCAGCTTGACGTTTTATGGCACCCCCACGCGAGGCTACACCTTC. Amino acid sequence: CASSLTFYGTPTRGYTF. The variable domain in full, with the rest retrieved from reference TRBV5-1 and TRBJ1-2, is KAGVTQTPRYLIKTRGQQVTLSCSPISGHRSVSWYQQTPGQGLQFLFEYFSETQRNKGNFPGRFSGRQFSNSRSEMNVSTLELGDSALYLCASSLTFYGTPTRGYTFGSGTRLTVV.

At least ten counts were recorded for this clonotype. The rearrangement links TRBV20-1 to TRBJ2-7; 9 positions match TRBD2. Germline CDR1 DFQATT, CDR2 SNEGSKA (reference sequence). CDR3 length: 13 amino acids. Trimming cost V 5 bases and J 2 bases; bases outside gene matches: 4. The chain's CDR3 is CSAETSGTYEQYF. CDR3 coding DNA: TGCAGTGCTGAGACTAGCGGAACCTACGAGCAGTACTTC.

This clonotype was seen more than once but under ten times. This chain uses TRBV2 with TRBJ2-1; D uncertain. Germline assignment: CDR1 SNHLY and CDR2 FYNNEI. This CDR3 contains 11 residues. V lost 3 bases, J lost 12 bases, and 9 bases lay in between. The CDR3 loop reads CASSETSGQFF. The CDR3 nucleotides are TGTGCCAGCAGTGAGACTTCTGGGCAGTTCTTC.

The chain combines TRBV30 with TRBJ1-1; possibly TRBD1 for D (5 bases). The CDR3 has 14 amino acids. CDR1 and CDR2 from the germline V gene are GTSNPN and SVGIG (reference sequence). Trimming shortened V by 3 bases and J by 2 bases, and 13 bases separated the two germline ends. The CDR3 sequence: CAWRRGFRNTEAFF. DNA for the CDR3: TGTGCCTGGAGGAGGGGTTTTAGAAACACTGAAGCTTTCTTT.

Of note for this clonotype: This clone may be a read error of a much larger clone one base away. V gene TRBV5-1 combines with J gene TRBJ2-3; 8 bases line up with TRBD1. This CDR3 has 15 residues. The germline gives CDR1 SGHRS, CDR2 YFSETQ. CDR3 DNA: TGCACCAGCAGCTCCGGACAGGGTCTCGCAGATACGCAGTATTTT. Residues: CTSSSGQGLADTQYF. Looking up the rest from reference TRBV5-1 and TRBJ2-3 gives the full variable domain: KAGVTQTPRYLIKTRGQQVTLSCSPISGHRSVSWYQQTPGQGLQFLFEYFSETQRNKGNFPGRFSGRQFSNSRSEMNVSTLELGDSALYLCTSSSGQGLADTQYFGPGTRLTVL.

This clonotype was seen more than once but under ten times. This sequence joins TRBV3-1 and TRBJ2-1; 8 bases are a match to TRBD2. This CDR3 comprises 18 residues. V was pared by 3 bases and J by 5 bases, with 15 bases of the junction left unmatched. CDR1 LGHDT and CDR2 YNNKEL come from the germline V gene (reference sequence). CDR3 sequence: CASSHLLFRGGVDNEQFF. CDR3 sequence (DNA): TGTGCCAGCAGCCATCTCCTTTTTCGGGGGGGCGTCGACAATGAGCAGTTCTTC.

This chain uses TRBV29-1 with TRBJ2-7; D may correspond to TRBD1 or TRBD2 (6 bases each). With 7 bases removed from V and 2 bases from J, the gap between germline ends came to 12 bases. CDR1 is SQVTM and CDR2 is ANQGSEA in the germline V gene. This CDR3 is 12 amino acids long. CDR3 residues: CSAGDSTYEQYF. CDR3 sequence (DNA): TGCAGCGCAGGGGACTCCACCTACGAGCAGTACTTC.

J is TRBJ2-2 and V is TRBV5-1; a weak D match, TRBD2 (6 bases). Germline V gene lookup returns CDR1 SGHRS and CDR2 YFSETQ. V gave up 0 bases and J gave up 7 bases, with 13 bases separating them. This CDR3 is 15 amino acids long. In DNA form, the CDR3 reads TGCGCCAGCAGCTTGGCTGGTAGCGGTAACGGGGAGCTGTTTTTT. Translated, it gives CASSLAGSGNGELFF.

The chain links TRBV4-1 to TRBJ2-5; D perhaps matches TRBD1 (6 bases). V was cut by 4 bases and J by 5 bases, with 11 bases left in between. Germline CDR1 reads MGHRA; CDR2 reads YSYEKL. The CDR3 sequence is 13 residues long. CDR3 coding DNA: TGCGCCAGCAGCCGTCAGCAGGGGGAGACCCAGTACTTC. It specifies CASSRQQGETQYF.

Ten or more counts support this clonotype. The chain combines TRBV29-1 with TRBJ1-3; a possible D gene is TRBD1 (6 bases). V was clipped by 0 bases and J by 2 bases, with 14 bases between them. The CDR3 contains 16 residues. The germline V gene encodes CDR1 SQVTM and CDR2 ANQGSEA. CDR3 sequence (DNA): TGCAGCGTTGAAGAAAGGACATGGGGGCCTGGAAACACCATATATTTT. Its protein is CSVEERTWGPGNTIYF.

There are a few counts of this clonotype. This rearrangement joins TRBV28 to TRBJ2-1, with 10 bases fitting TRBD1. V shed 6 bases, J shed 7 bases, and the junction held 3 bases outside the gene matches. Germline V gene lookup returns CDR1 MDHEN and CDR2 SYDVKM. The CDR3 loop spans 13 amino acids. The DNA of the CDR3 is TGTGCCAGCAGGACAGGGGGCGGAAATGAGCAGTTCTTC. Its protein product is CASRTGGGNEQFF. Looking up the rest from reference TRBV28 and TRBJ2-1 gives the full variable domain: DVKVTQSSRYLVKRTGEKVFLECVQDMDHENMFWYRQDPGLGLRLIYFSYDVKMKEKGDIPEGYSVSREKKERFSLILESASTNQTSMYLCASRTGGGNEQFFGPGTRLTVL.

The chain combines TRBV7-6 with TRBJ2-1; D possibly matches TRBD1 or TRBD2 (5 bases each). Trimming stripped 3 bases from V and 7 bases from J, with 13 bases between. Germline assignment: CDR1 SGHVS and CDR2 FNYEAQ. This CDR3 is built from 14 residues. CDR3 sequence reads: CASSLGTGLNEQFF. In nucleotides, the CDR3 is TGTGCCAGCAGCTTGGGGACGGGGCTGAATGAGCAGTTCTTC.

The V call is TRBV28, the J call TRBJ1-6; D may be TRBD1 (5 bases). Germline values: CDR1 MDHEN, CDR2 SYDVKM. The CDR3 spans 13 residues. CDR3 nucleotide sequence: TGTGTCACAGTGGGGCGTTGGAATTCACCCCTCCACTTT. Amino acids: CVTVGRWNSPLHF.